The subject of this entry is one T cell receptor beta chain. This clonotype was detected many times. Which antigen it targets is not known. No base quality information exists; no much larger clone differs at one position. Interpreted using the paper, the time point label stands for: sample taken at primary tumor resection. Without any cell sorting, TCR sequencing was performed on whole RNA extracted either from tumor and nontumor lung tissue or from cryopreserved PBMC samples. Samples were obtained from roughly 72 patients with early-stage, untreated non-small cell lung cancer from the lung TRACERx cohort. A patient was chosen for TCR sequencing only when enough RNA was available from at least two tumor regions. The germline V gene supplies CDR1 ENHRY and CDR2 SYGVKD. Inclusive of the bounding cysteine and phenylalanine, the CDR3 is 15 residues long. CDR3 DNA only is kept here, 45 bases in frame from base 1. Cut back by 5 bases and 3 bases, the V and J ends lie 14 bases apart.

Library preparation employed 5' RACE. This sample was sequenced with a NextSeq 500. In the TCR library protocol, a unique molecular identifier was attached to each TCR cDNA molecule so that PCR and sequencing errors could be corrected. The authors' pipeline ran thus. Decombinator tools were used for TCR identification, UMI-based error correction and CDR3 extraction. TCRs above a frequency of 2 per 1,000, corresponding to the top 1% of the tumor frequency distribution, were defined as expanded. Each repertoire was subsampled 100 times to 5,000 TCRs, after which Renyi diversity was computed with the R vegan package. CDR3 similarity networks were built from amino acid triplet string-kernel similarity, connecting CDR3s with pairwise similarity above 0.82. TCRdb took the public reads, trimmed them with fastp at Q25, ran MiXCR for clone calling and kept in-frame beta chains. Under each unique CDR3 protein, matching rows form one entry showing the most common genes and DNA. These V and J calls originate from TCRdb's pipeline instead of the authors' own analysis. This sample holds about 38,000 distinct CDR3 sequences; about 6% were observed only once. The ten largest account for approximately 10% of the sample.

This sample was taken from a study of spatial heterogeneity in lung cancer (dated by TCRdb to the late 2010s). Describing the broader study: Beta-chain transcripts were consistently detected in greater numbers than alpha-chain transcripts, which likely reflects a higher abundance of beta-chain transcripts. At surgery, hundreds of tumor regions, 64 matched nontumor lung samples and 56 PBMC samples were TCR-sequenced for both alpha and beta chains. In the raw uncorrected reads, each unique combination of TCR and UMI appeared on average more than ten times. Nonsynonymous mutation counts, determined by whole-exome sequencing of tumor tissue, were related to features of the TCR repertoire. In non-small cell lung cancer, the study made a quantitative comparison of TCR alpha and beta repertoires among multiple tumor regions, matched nontumor lung and blood. Results and caveats for the whole study, not just this receptor: Confirming at a functional level the hypothesis that regional TCRs recognize regional mutations was considered to require additional single-cell paired TCR alpha and beta sequencing. Ubiquitous expanded tumor TCRs were found in blood more often at tumor resection than at routine follow-up.

This clonotype was obtained from a male donor with early-stage non-small cell lung cancer. The receptor chain draws on TRBV10-3 and TRBJ1-5, and the D gene may be TRBD1, 5 bases matching. The material sequenced was PBMCs, taken at surgery. The DNA sequence reads TGTGCCATCAGTTCAGGGCCTCGCTCCAATCAGCCCCAGCATTTT. It is translated as CAISSGPRSNQPQHF.